This paragraph reports one TCR beta chain. These data originate in a study of T cell changes during pregnancy in multiple sclerosis. Data came from immunoSEQ multiplex PCR; TCRdb stores just in-frame clones and leaves some out. The sample holds approximately 100,000 clones; 80% to 95% are singletons and the top ten take around 4.5%. Germline lookup yields CDR1 SGHRS and CDR2 YFSETQ. This CDR3 spans 13 amino acids. V lost 3 bases to trimming and J lost 3 bases; unmatched junction nucleotides: 0. V usage is TRBV5-1 and J usage is TRBJ2-1, with 7 positions matching TRBD2. The sequencing used peripheral blood, collected in the first trimester of pregnancy. The TCR originated in a female donor with multiple sclerosis, enrolled in a pregnancy study. The chain's CDR3 is CASSWDYYNEQFF. The CDR3 coding sequence is TGCGCCAGCAGCTGGGACTACTACAATGAGCAGTTCTTC.